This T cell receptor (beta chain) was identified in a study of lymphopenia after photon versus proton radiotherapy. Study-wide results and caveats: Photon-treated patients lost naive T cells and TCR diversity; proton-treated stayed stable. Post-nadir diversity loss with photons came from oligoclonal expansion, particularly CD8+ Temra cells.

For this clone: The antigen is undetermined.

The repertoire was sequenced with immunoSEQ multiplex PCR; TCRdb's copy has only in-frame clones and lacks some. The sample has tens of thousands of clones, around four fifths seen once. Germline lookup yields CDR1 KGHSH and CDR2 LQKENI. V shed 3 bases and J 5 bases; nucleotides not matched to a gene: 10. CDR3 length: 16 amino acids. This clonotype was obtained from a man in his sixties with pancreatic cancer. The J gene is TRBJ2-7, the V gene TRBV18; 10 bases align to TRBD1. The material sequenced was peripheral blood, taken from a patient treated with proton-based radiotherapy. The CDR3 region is CASSPQIETGGNEQYF. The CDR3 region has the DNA TGTGCCAGCTCACCCCAGATAGAGACAGGGGGCAACGAGCAGTACTTC.